The 31 T cell receptor beta chains in this list originate from one sample, sequenced in a study of cytomegalovirus exposure and HLA in healthy donors. PCR employed 60 Vbeta and 13 Jbeta primers. TCRdb's copy holds only in-frame clones and misses some; the assay was immunoSEQ multiplex PCR. Of roughly 97,000 clones in the sample, 10% were seen once. The sequenced sample consisted of PBMCs. These receptors were collected from a man between 40 and 49 years old in good health and CMV-seropositive.

This clone was observed a handful of times. The genes are TRBV27 and TRBJ2-5; 13 nucleotides agree with TRBD2. The DNA end is a closer match to TRBJ2-7, so the J assignment may be wrong. The CDR3 extends over 13 amino acids. CDR1 is MNHEY, CDR2 SMNVEV, per germline (reference sequence). CDR3 DNA: TGTGCCAGCACCGGGACTAGCGGGGACGAGCAGTACTTC. Protein: CASTGTSGDEQYF.

V usage is TRBV2 and J usage is TRBJ1-5; D is unclear. The CDR3 spans 12 residues. CDR1 is SNHLY, CDR2 FYNNEI, per germline. V was pared by 1 base and J by 8 bases, with 6 bases between. The DNA of the CDR3 is TGTGCCAGCAGTGAAGGGCAAAAGCCCCAGCATTTT. It is translated as CASSEGQKPQHF.

The rearrangement joins TRBV13 to TRBJ2-7; no reliable D call. The CDR3 consists of 14 residues. Germline CDR1 PRHDT, CDR2 FYEKMQ (reference sequence). Trimming cost V 0 bases and J 5 bases, with 11 bases left between them. The CDR3 region has the DNA TGTGCCAGCAGCTTAGGCACAGTTCAGGACGAGCAGTACTTC. This gives the protein CASSLGTVQDEQYF.

V and J are TRBV4-1 and TRBJ1-3; tentative D call: TRBD1 (5 bases). V lost 0 bases and J lost 7, with 13 bases in between. This CDR3 spans 15 amino acids. Germline CDR1 is MGHRA and CDR2 is YSYEKL. CDR3 sequence reads: CASSQEGREGNTIYF. The CDR3 nucleotides read TGCGCCAGCAGCCAAGAAGGCAGGGAGGGTAACACCATATATTTT.

Only a few counts were recorded for this clone. The rearrangement uses TRBV6-5 and TRBJ2-7, with 9 bases aligning to TRBD1. Trimming at V came to 1 base and at J to 3 bases, leaving 7 bases not matched to a gene. The length of the CDR3 is 16 residues. Germline CDR1 is MNHEY and CDR2 is SVGAGI. The CDR3 nucleotides read TGTGCCAGCAGTTACTTACCGGGACAGGGAGTCTACGAGCAGTACTTC. Its protein product is CASSYLPGQGVYEQYF.

V usage is TRBV9 and J usage is TRBJ1-3; a weak D match, TRBD1 (5 bases). CDR1 is SGDLS and CDR2 is YYNGEE in the germline V gene. The CDR3 extends over 16 amino acids. The V and J ends lost 2 bases and 2 bases respectively, with 14 bases between them. This chain's CDR3 is CASSVGGRVAGNTIYF. The CDR3 DNA sequence: TGTGCCAGCAGCGTTGGGGGGAGGGTAGCTGGAAACACCATATATTTT.

There are a few counts of this clone. V usage is TRBV4-2 and J usage is TRBJ2-5, with 13 bases fitting TRBD2. The CDR3 consists of 17 residues. Germline CDR1 and CDR2: LGHNA and YNFKEQ. Trimming cost V 1 base and J 3 bases; bases outside gene matches: 5. Here the CDR3 DNA reads TGTGCCAGCAGCCAAGCCAAAGGGACTAGCGGGAAAGAGACCCAGTACTTC. Translating gives CASSQAKGTSGKETQYF.

The table lists this clone with a few counts. The chain couples TRBV4-1 to TRBJ2-7, with D tentatively TRBD2 (7 bases). Trimming removed 1 base from V and 4 bases from J, with 14 bases in between. Per the germline V gene, CDR1 is MGHRA and CDR2 is YSYEKL. The CDR3 contains 15 residues. CDR3 nucleotide sequence: TGCGCCAGCAGCCAAGGGGGGCAGCGGGATTACGAGCAGTACTTC. Translated, it gives CASSQGGQRDYEQYF.

This clone was seen a few times. V usage is TRBV6-1 and J usage is TRBJ2-1; TRBD2 aligns across 7 bases. V was clipped by 3 bases and J by 8 bases; unmatched bases: 7. The CDR3 consists of 14 residues. The germline CDR1 and CDR2 sequences are MNHNS and SASEGT. The CDR3 protein is CASSDGEGVDEQFF. As DNA, the CDR3 is TGTGCCAGCAGTGACGGGGAGGGCGTCGATGAGCAGTTCTTC.

This clone was counted between two and nine times. The CDR3 nucleotides read TGTGCCAGCAGCTTGATCATAAGCGGGAAAGACTACGAGCAGTACTTC. Protein product: CASSLIISGKDYEQYF. The V call is TRBV11-1, the J call TRBJ2-7, with TRBD2 identical over 7 bases. The CDR3 has 16 amino acids. The V gene end was trimmed by 3 bases and the J gene end by 3 bases; junction bases not matched to a gene: 11. Germline lookup yields CDR1 SGHAT and CDR2 FQDESV (reference sequence). The whole variable domain, filled in from reference TRBV11-1 and TRBJ2-7, reads EAEVAQSPRYKITEKSQAVAFWCDPISGHATLYWYRQILGQGPELLVQFQDESVVDDSQLPKDRFSAERLKGVDSTLKIQPAELGDSAMYLCASSLIISGKDYEQYFGPGTRLTVT.

A few counts support this clone. The chain combines TRBV2 with TRBJ2-3; TRBD2 matches 12 bases. J lost 2 bases, V lost 10 bases, and 4 bases had no gene match. The CDR3 extends over 14 amino acids. Germline V gene lookup returns CDR1 SNHLY and CDR2 FYNNEI. The CDR3, as DNA: TGTGCCACCGGACTAGCGGGGACCACAGATACGCAGTATTTT. It encodes CATGLAGTTDTQYF.

Only a few counts were recorded for this clone. The chain is built from TRBV27 and TRBJ2-7; D may be TRBD1 (5 bases). The germline gives CDR1 MNHEY, CDR2 SMNVEV (reference sequence). CDR3 size: 14 residues. Trimming shortened V by 0 bases and J by 3 bases, and 9 bases separated the two germline ends. The CDR3 reads CASSLSAGLYEQYF. Here the CDR3 DNA reads TGTGCCAGCAGTTTATCAGCAGGGCTCTACGAGCAGTACTTC.

The table lists this clone with a few counts. This chain joins TRBV2 and TRBJ2-1; 13 bases line up with TRBD2. From germline, CDR1 is SNHLY and CDR2 FYNNEI. The CDR3 totals 15 residues. After removal of 6 bases from V and 7 bases from J, the junction contained 6 bases not matched to a gene. The CDR3 protein is CASRMGLAGINEQFF. The CDR3 DNA reads TGTGCCAGCAGGATGGGACTAGCGGGAATAAATGAGCAGTTCTTC. Combining the CDR3 with reference TRBV2 and TRBJ2-1 gives the whole variable domain EPEVTQTPSHQVTQMGQEVILRCVPISNHLYFYWYRQILGQKVEFLVSFYNNEISEKSEIFDDQFSVERPDGSNFTLKIRSTKLEDSAMYFCASRMGLAGINEQFFGPGTRLTVL.

This clone appeared a few times. The chain is built from TRBV6-1 and TRBJ2-1, with D possibly being TRBD2 (6 bases). Germline-derived CDR1 and CDR2 are MNHNS and SASEGT. The CDR3 is 13 residues long. The V gene lost 7 bases and the J gene lost 7 bases, with 14 bases spanning the gap. CDR3 nucleotides: TGTGCCAGCACAGGAGGGGTATCAAATGAGCAGTTCTTC. It encodes CASTGGVSNEQFF.

The table lists this clone with a few counts. The chain links TRBV19 to TRBJ1-2, with 10 bases aligning to TRBD1. There are 14 residues in the CDR3. Germline CDR1 is LNHDA and CDR2 is SQIVND (reference sequence). The J segment lost 8 bases and the V segment lost 5 bases, leaving 8 bases of the junction unmatched. The CDR3 region is CASSSRTGGYGYTF. The CDR3 nucleotides read TGTGCCAGTAGTTCTCGGACAGGGGGGTACGGCTACACCTTC.

The V and J genes are TRBV15 and TRBJ2-1; 13 nucleotides line up with TRBD2. This CDR3 has 17 residues. The germline V gene has CDR1 LNHNV and CDR2 YYDKDF (reference sequence). The V gene end was trimmed by 7 bases and the J gene end by 0 bases; junction bases not matched to a gene: 6. The CDR3 sequence: CATKGLAGLSSYNEQFF. In nucleotides, the CDR3 is TGTGCCACCAAGGGACTAGCGGGGTTAAGCTCCTACAATGAGCAGTTCTTC.

CDR3 sequence: CASSPMRTGSSGNTIYF. The DNA for the CDR3 is TGTGCCAGCAGCCCTATGCGAACAGGTAGCTCTGGAAACACCATATATTTT. This rearrangement joins TRBV7-2 to TRBJ1-3; TRBD1 is a possible D gene (5 bases). Germline V gene sequence: CDR1 SGHTA, CDR2 FQGNSA. Trimming removed 5 bases from V and 0 bases from J, with 17 bases in between. This CDR3 comprises 17 residues.

The chain combines TRBV6-1 with TRBJ2-3; D is possibly TRBD2 (6 bases). The CDR3 has 13 amino acids. V lost 6 bases, J lost 6 bases, and 13 bases lay in between. From germline, CDR1 is MNHNS and CDR2 SASEGT. The CDR3 nucleotides are TGTGCCAGCAGCCCCCGGCGGGGTGATACGCAGTATTTT. It specifies CASSPRRGDTQYF.

This chain uses TRBV25-1 with TRBJ2-1; D unresolved. Trimming took 8 bases from V and 6 from J, leaving 5 bases between them. Germline CDR1 and CDR2: MGHDK and SYGVNS. The CDR3 covers 10 residues. The CDR3 DNA reads as TGTGCCAGCCAGTCCAATGAGCAGTTCTTC. It translates to CASQSNEQFF.

The chain recombines TRBV28 with TRBJ2-1, with 10 nucleotides matching TRBD2. The CDR3 is 15 amino acids. Trimming took 5 bases from V and 2 from J; bases not matched to a gene: 3. From germline, CDR1 is MDHEN and CDR2 SYDVKM. CDR3 nucleotides: TGTGCCAGCAGTCCTAGCGGGAGTGCCTACAATGAGCAGTTCTTC. Protein: CASSPSGSAYNEQFF.

The chain carries TRBV7-2 and TRBJ2-1, with 9 bases matching TRBD1. After removal of 5 bases from V and 7 bases from J, the junction contained 9 bases not matched to a gene. The length of the CDR3 is 15 residues. Germline CDR1 is SGHTA and CDR2 is FQGNSA. The CDR3 protein is CASSSTGGATNEQFF. For the CDR3, the DNA is TGTGCCAGCAGCAGTACAGGGGGCGCGACGAATGAGCAGTTCTTC.

A word on this clone: It differs at one base from a far larger clone, so likely a read error. V is TRBV5-1 and J is TRBJ2-1; no clear D gene. The CDR3 spans 12 residues. The germline V gene has CDR1 SGHRS and CDR2 YFSETQ. Deletions cut 2 bases from V and 6 bases from J, with 6 bases between. This CDR3 reads CASSLFSNEQFF. The DNA for the CDR3 is TGCGCCAGCAGCTTATTCAGCAATGAGCAGTTCTTC.

The chain has TRBV28 and TRBJ1-5, with 11 bases fitting TRBD1. The germline gives CDR1 MDHEN, CDR2 SYDVKM. J gave up 6 bases and V 6 bases, and 10 bases lay outside the gene matches. The CDR3 has 16 amino acids. The CDR3 DNA is TGTGCCAGCAGAGGACAGGGGGCCCTTAAGGCTCAGCCCCAGCATTTT. This sequence encodes CASRGQGALKAQPQHF. Filled out from reference TRBV28 and TRBJ1-5, the complete variable domain reads DVKVTQSSRYLVKRTGEKVFLECVQDMDHENMFWYRQDPGLGLRLIYFSYDVKMKEKGDIPEGYSVSREKKERFSLILESASTNQTSMYLCASRGQGALKAQPQHFGDGTRLSIL.

This clone was recorded a few times. V gene TRBV6-1 combines with J gene TRBJ1-1, with 8 bases that match TRBD1. With V trimmed by 6 bases and J by 5 bases, 8 bases remained unmatched. CDR3 size: 14 residues. CDR1 and CDR2 from the germline V gene are MNHNS and SASEGT. This CDR3 reads CASSPDRVGTEAFF. In DNA form, the CDR3 reads TGTGCCAGCAGCCCGGACAGGGTGGGAACTGAAGCTTTCTTT.

The table lists this clone with a few counts. The chain uses TRBV9 and TRBJ1-5, with D possibly matching TRBD1 (5 bases). Germline V gene sequence: CDR1 SGDLS, CDR2 YYNGEE. The CDR3 runs 13 residues. V was cut by 5 bases and J by 7 bases, with 13 bases left in between. CDR3 region: CASSNDQGQPQHF. In DNA form, the CDR3 reads TGTGCCAGCAGTAACGATCAGGGACAGCCCCAGCATTTT.

This clone has more than one count but fewer than ten. The chain carries TRBV7-8 and TRBJ1-1; D not certain. Trimming shortened V by 2 bases and J by 0 bases, and 4 bases separated the two germline ends. CDR1 is SGHVS and CDR2 is FQNEAQ in the germline V gene. This CDR3 contains 13 residues. The CDR3 reads CASSLSLNTEAFF. In nucleotides, the CDR3 is TGTGCCAGCAGCTTATCTCTGAACACTGAAGCTTTCTTT. The full variable domain, completed using reference TRBV7-8 and TRBJ1-1, is GAGVSQSPRYKVAKRGQDVALRCDPISGHVSLFWYQQALGQGPEFLTYFQNEAQLDKSGLPSDRFFAERPEGSVSTLKIQRTQQEDSAVYLCASSLSLNTEAFFGQGTRLTVV.

This clone was recorded a few times. V gene TRBV20-1 combines with J gene TRBJ1-1; TRBD1 is a possible D gene (5 bases). Germline loops: CDR1 DFQATT, CDR2 SNEGSKA (reference sequence). V dropped 5 bases and J dropped 3 bases, with 7 bases sitting between them. This CDR3 comprises 11 residues. CDR3 sequence (DNA): TGCAGTGCTCCAGGGTACACTGAAGCTTTCTTT. Residues: CSAPGYTEAFF.

The rearrangement joins TRBV7-8 to TRBJ2-5; 7 bases match TRBD1. Germline V gene data show CDR1 as SGHVS and CDR2 as FQNEAQ. The trim removed 3 bases at V and 2 bases at J, leaving 9 bases unmatched. The CDR3 has 16 amino acids. As DNA, the CDR3 is TGTGCCAGCAGCTTTACTTACGGGACAGTACAAGAGACCCAGTACTTC. It encodes CASSFTYGTVQETQYF.

The sample holds a few counts of this clone. The chain links TRBV10-3 to TRBJ2-1; 9 nucleotides line up with TRBD2. Trimming removed 4 bases from V and 4 bases from J; junction bases left unmatched: 8. Germline CDR1 is ENHRY and CDR2 is SYGVKD. The CDR3 extends over 16 amino acids. CDR3 sequence: CAISGGVTSGYNEQFF. CDR3 coding DNA: TGTGCCATCAGTGGGGGGGTGACTAGCGGATACAATGAGCAGTTCTTC.

The CDR3: CASSLNPTSDRLREQYF. The CDR3 DNA sequence: TGTGCCAGCAGCTTAAATCCCACCTCGGACAGGTTGAGAGAGCAGTACTTC. This chain uses TRBV7-9 with TRBJ2-7; TRBD1 matches at 7 bases. After removal of 2 bases from V and 7 bases from J, the junction contained 17 bases not matched to a gene. The CDR3 loop spans 17 amino acids. CDR1 SEHNR and CDR2 FQNEAQ come from the germline V gene (reference sequence).

This clone was counted a few times. V usage is TRBV19 and J usage is TRBJ2-1, with 8 bases fitting TRBD2. The CDR3 extends over 18 amino acids. J gave up 1 base and V 5 bases, and 13 bases lay outside the gene matches. The germline V gene has CDR1 LNHDA and CDR2 SQIVND (reference sequence). The CDR3 loop is CASSLTPGTSSSYNEQFF. The CDR3 DNA follows: TGTGCCAGTAGTTTAACCCCCGGGACTAGTAGTTCCTACAATGAGCAGTTCTTC.